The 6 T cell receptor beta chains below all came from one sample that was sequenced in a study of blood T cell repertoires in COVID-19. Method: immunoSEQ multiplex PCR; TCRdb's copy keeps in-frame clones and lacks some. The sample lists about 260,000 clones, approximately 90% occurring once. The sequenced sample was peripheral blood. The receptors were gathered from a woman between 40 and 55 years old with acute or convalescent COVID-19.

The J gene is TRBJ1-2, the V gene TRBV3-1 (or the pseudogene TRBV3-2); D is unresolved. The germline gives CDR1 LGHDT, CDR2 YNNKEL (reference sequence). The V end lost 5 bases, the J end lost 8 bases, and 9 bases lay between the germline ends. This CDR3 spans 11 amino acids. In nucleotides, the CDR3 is TGTGCCAGCAGCTCTAGGTACGGCTACACCTTC. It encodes CASSSRYGYTF.

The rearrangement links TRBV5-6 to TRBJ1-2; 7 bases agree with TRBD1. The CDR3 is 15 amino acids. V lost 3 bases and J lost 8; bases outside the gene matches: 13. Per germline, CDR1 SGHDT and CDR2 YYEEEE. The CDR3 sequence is CASSYESGRGGGYTF. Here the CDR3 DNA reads TGTGCCAGCAGCTACGAGTCGGGACGAGGGGGCGGCTACACCTTC.

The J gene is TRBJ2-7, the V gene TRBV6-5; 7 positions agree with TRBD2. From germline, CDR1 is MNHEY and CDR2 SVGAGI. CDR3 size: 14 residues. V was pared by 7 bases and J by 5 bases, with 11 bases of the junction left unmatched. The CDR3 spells CASTALGGVHEQYV. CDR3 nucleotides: TGTGCCAGCACTGCTTTGGGGGGGGTGCACGAGCAGTACGTC.

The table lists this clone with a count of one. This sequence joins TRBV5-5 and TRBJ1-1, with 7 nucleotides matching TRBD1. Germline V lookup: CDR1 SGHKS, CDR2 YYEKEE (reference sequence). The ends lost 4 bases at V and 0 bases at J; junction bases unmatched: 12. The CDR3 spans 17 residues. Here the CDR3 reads CASSHRSSQGLNTEAFF. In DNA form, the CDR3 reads TGTGCCAGCAGCCACCGATCCTCACAGGGGTTGAACACTGAAGCTTTCTTT. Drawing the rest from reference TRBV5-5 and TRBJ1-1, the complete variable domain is DAGVTQSPTHLIKTRGQQVTLRCSPISGHKSVSWYQQVLGQGPQFIFQYYEKEERGRGNFPDRFSARQFPNYSSELNVNALLLGDSALYLCASSHRSSQGLNTEAFFGQGTRLTVV.

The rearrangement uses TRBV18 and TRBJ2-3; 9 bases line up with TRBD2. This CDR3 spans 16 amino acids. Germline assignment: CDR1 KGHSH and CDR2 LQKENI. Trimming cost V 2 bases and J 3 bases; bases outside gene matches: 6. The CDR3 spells CASSPTGTSKTDTQYF. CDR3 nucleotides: TGTGCCAGCTCACCAACCGGGACTAGCAAGACAGATACGCAGTATTTT.

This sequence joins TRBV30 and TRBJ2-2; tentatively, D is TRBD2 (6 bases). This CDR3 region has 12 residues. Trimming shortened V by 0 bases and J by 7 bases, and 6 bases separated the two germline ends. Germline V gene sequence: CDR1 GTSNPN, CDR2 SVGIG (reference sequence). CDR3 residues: CAWSVAGGELFF. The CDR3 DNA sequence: TGTGCCTGGAGTGTAGCGGGCGGGGAGCTGTTTTTT. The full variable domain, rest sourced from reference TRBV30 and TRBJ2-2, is SQTIHQWPATLVQPVGSPLSLECTVEGTSNPNLYWYRQAAGRGLQLLFYSVGIGQISSEVPQNLSASRPQDRQFILSSKKLLLSDSGFYLCAWSVAGGELFFGEGSRLTVL.